This is a list of T cell receptor beta chains from one sample in a study of blood T cell repertoires in COVID-19. TCRdb's copy holds only in-frame clones and misses some; the assay was immunoSEQ multiplex PCR. The sample contains 250,000 or so clones, about 80% of which appear only once. The sample taken for sequencing was PBMCs or T cells enriched from blood (not recorded which). These receptor sequences come from a man aged 50-60 years who had recovered from COVID-19. Each CDR3 is given without its conserved first and last residue.

len	v_gene	j_gene	CDR3aa
12	TRBV7-2	TRBJ1-2	ASSFIIGGWGYT
13	TRBV5-1	TRBJ2-7	ASSLVGSVSYEQY
12	TRBV11-1	TRBJ1-2	ASSLEDRAYGYT
10	TRBV28	TRBJ1-5	ASSLSGQPQH
14	TRBV10-3	TRBJ2-1	AISDYGIAGFNEQF
16	TRBV5-4	TRBJ2-5	ASSPPPTSGRTQETQY
11	TRBV7-2	TRBJ2-3	ASSSGTTGTQY
12	TRBV14	TRBJ2-7	ASSQAALSSEQY
12	TRBV27	TRBJ1-1	ASSPRTGHTEAF
12	TRBV11-2	TRBJ1-3	ASSFRDRGNTIY
13	TRBV27	TRBJ1-5	ASSQRQGSNQPQH
11	TRBV18	TRBJ2-7	ASSEGRTYEQY
15	TRBV19	TRBJ2-3	ASSVGLAGVNGDTQY
11	TRBV5-1	TRBJ2-7	ASSRLLGYEQY
15	TRBV11-3	TRBJ2-2	ASSFTRGTGAFGELF
13	TRBV28	TRBJ2-5	ASSLSGGHRETQY
11	TRBV19	TRBJ1-2	ASSIFTGGGYT
13	TRBV3-1/TRBV3-2	TRBJ2-7	ASSQGVGDQSEQY
12	TRBV5-4	TRBJ2-3	ASSLAWDRDTQY
14	TRBV7-2	TRBJ2-3	ASSLKGLAGVDTQY
13	TRBV5-5	TRBJ1-2	ASSFSGGGNYGYT
13	TRBV7-9	TRBJ2-3	ASSPTGQGTDTQY
15	TRBV10-3	TRBJ1-2	AIQDSGGGSPNYGYT
13	TRBV2	TRBJ2-7	ASSENRPMVHEQY
13	TRBV14	TRBJ1-2	ASSQDRRGFYGYT
13	TRBV9	TRBJ2-1	ASSVELAGGNEQF
12	TRBV3-1/TRBV3-2	TRBJ1-2	ASSQVSGGDGYT
11	TRBV25-1	TRBJ1-6	ASSEQGKSPLH
12	TRBV6-6	TRBJ2-7	ASSYGAAWYEQY
9	TRBV12-3/TRBV12-4	TRBJ2-1	ASSRKGGQF
15	TRBV7-2	TRBJ1-1	ASSLPPGQGGPYGAF
12	TRBV5-1	TRBJ1-3	ASSLASSGNTIY
12	TRBV7-9	TRBJ1-2	ASSPGQGDYGYT
13	TRBV5-1	TRBJ2-3	ASVGLAGGSDTQY
13	TRBV7-9	TRBJ2-7	ASSWGGSADYEQY
11	TRBV12-3/TRBV12-4	TRBJ2-5	ASSLDPGLTQY
13	TRBV6-4	TRBJ2-2	ASRRDRANTGELF
13	TRBV5-1	TRBJ2-1	ATSGGASSYNEQF
14	TRBV12-1	TRBJ2-7	ASSSAEAGGTYEQY
10	TRBV29-1	TRBJ2-5	SVGGGAETQY
11	TRBV18	TRBJ1-1	ASSPLPDRAAF
14	TRBV6-5	TRBJ1-1	ASSFRDRGLGTEAF
13	TRBV18	TRBJ1-3	ASLPGQGSGNTIY
13	TRBV5-5	TRBJ2-1	ASSLLAGVPNEQF